This is a list of T cell receptor beta chains from one sample in a study of post-analysis software for immune sequencing data. Each CDR3 protein is one row after TCRdb ran MiXCR on the PCR reads. The sample consists of roughly 670,000 distinct CDR3 sequences, 59% of them appearing once. Sequencing input: blood. Receptors originate from a girl aged 2 to 9 with multiple sclerosis. CDR3s include the opening cysteine and the closing phenylalanine or tryptophan. A D gene is named only where the DNA matches it firmly. The size field is filled for only some rows; it gives once, few, many or a size class.

>-|-|TRBJ2-5|TRBV24-1
CATSGTGGGETQYF
TGTGCCACCAGTGGTACAGGGGGGGGAGAGACCCAGTACTTC
>-|-|TRBJ1-2|TRBV6-1
CASSENEGTPFRAYGYTF
TGTGCCAGCAGTGAAAATGAGGGGACACCATTTAGGGCCTATGGCTACACCTTC
>-|TRBD2|TRBJ2-5|TRBV5-1
CASSLDGLAMETQYF
TGCGCCAGCAGCTTGGACGGACTAGCGATGGAGACCCAGTACTTC
>-|-|TRBJ2-1|TRBV12-3/TRBV12-4
CASSFSGKQFF
TGTGCCAGCAGTTTCTCAGGGAAGCAGTTCTTC
>-|-|TRBJ1-4|TRBV12-3/TRBV12-4
CASSFRPDSATNEKLFF
TGTGCCAGCAGTTTTAGACCTGACTCTGCAACTAATGAAAAACTGTTTTTT
>-|TRBD1|TRBJ1-2|TRBV12-3/TRBV12-4
CASSLSNRGDYGYTF
TGTGCCAGCAGTTTATCGAACAGGGGGGATTATGGCTACACCTTC
>few|-|TRBJ2-1|TRBV11-2
CASRKPGLAYNEQFF
TGTGCCAGCAGAAAACCGGGACTGGCCTACAATGAGCAGTTCTTC
>-|-|TRBJ2-6|TRBV7-9
CADIGRPPGANVLTF
TGTGCCGATATTGGGCGGCCCCCTGGGGCCAACGTCCTGACTTTC
>-|-|TRBJ1-5|TRBV7-2
CAGSLIWGQEQPQHF
TGTGCCGGCAGCTTAATTTGGGGTCAGGAACAGCCCCAGCATTTT
>-|-|TRBJ2-6|TRBV7-9
CASSFYTLRTASSGANVLTF
TGTGCCAGCAGCTTTTATACGTTGAGGACAGCAAGCTCTGGGGCCAACGTCCTGACTTTC
>-|-|TRBJ1-4|TRBV30
CAWSVGEKLFF
TGTGCCTGGAGTGTTGGAGAAAAACTGTTTTTT
>once|-|TRBJ2-7|TRBV4-1
CASSQATTTYEQYF
TGCGCCAGCAGCCAAGCGACGACCACCTACGAGCAGTACTTC
>-|-|TRBJ2-6|TRBV6-2/TRBV6-3
CASSTLRQAVVRILTF
TGTGCCAGCAGTACGCTCCGACAGGCTGTAGTAAGGATCCTGACTTTC
>-|-|TRBJ1-2|TRBV6-6
CASSYLSFKANYGYTF
TGTGCCAGCAGTTACTTAAGTTTTAAAGCTAACTATGGCTACACCTTC
>few|-|TRBJ2-3|TRBV10-3
CAISEPTGSTDTQYF
TGTGCCATCAGTGAGCCCACGGGGAGCACAGATACGCAGTATTTT
>few|TRBD1|TRBJ1-1|TRBV5-1
CASSVDRETEAFF
TGCGCCAGCAGCGTGGACAGGGAAACTGAAGCTTTCTTT
>-|-|TRBJ2-1|TRBV5-1
CASRRAETDEQFF
TGCGCCAGTCGGCGAGCGGAGACGGATGAGCAGTTCTTC
>-|-|TRBJ2-7|TRBV9
CASSVGLGTSEQYF
TGTGCCAGCAGCGTGGGTCTAGGGACGTCCGAGCAGTACTTC
>-|-|TRBJ2-3|TRBV5-6
CASSLTPGRTDTQYF
TGTGCCAGCAGCTTAACTCCGGGGCGAACAGATACGCAGTATTTT
>-|-|TRBJ1-1|TRBV12-3/TRBV12-4
CASSRDSGQAFF
TGTGCCAGCAGCCGGGACTCGGGGCAAGCTTTCTTT
>few|TRBD2|TRBJ2-1|TRBV6-5
CASSYGTSGVNEQFF
TGTGCCAGCAGTTACGGGACTAGCGGGGTGAATGAGCAGTTCTTC
>-|-|TRBJ2-1|TRBV6-6
CASSYGAGAPNEQFF
TGTGCCAGCAGTTACGGGGCGGGGGCCCCCAATGAGCAGTTCTTC
>-|TRBD2|TRBJ2-5|TRBV5-1
CASSRNAGGGETQYF
TGCGCCAGCAGCAGAAACGCGGGAGGTGGGGAGACCCAGTACTTC
>-|-|TRBJ1-1|TRBV29-1
CSVDGTLNTEAFF
TGCAGCGTCGACGGGACATTAAACACTGAAGCTTTCTTT
>few|-|TRBJ1-1|TRBV5-4
CASGGPNTEAFF
TGTGCCAGCGGAGGGCCTAACACTGAAGCTTTCTTT
>-|-|TRBJ1-1|TRBV4-1
CASSQGRARNTEAFF
TGCGCCAGCAGCCAAGGGAGGGCAAGGAACACTGAAGCTTTCTTT
>few|TRBD2|TRBJ2-7|TRBV4-1
CASSQDSVATGSGIPYEQYF
TGCGCCAGCAGCCAAGATTCCGTAGCGACGGGTAGCGGGATACCCTACGAGCAGTACTTC
>many|-|TRBJ2-1|TRBV18
CASSRLPGAQDEQFF
TGTGCCAGCTCCCGCCTTCCAGGGGCACAGGATGAGCAGTTCTTC
>-|TRBD2|TRBJ2-1|TRBV7-9
CASSSEASGTSSYNEQFF
TGTGCCAGCAGCTCAGAGGCTAGCGGGACGAGCTCCTACAATGAGCAGTTCTTC
>-|-|TRBJ1-1|TRBV12-3/TRBV12-4
CASSFRGGYTEAFF
TGTGCCAGCAGTTTCAGGGGAGGCTACACTGAAGCTTTCTTT
>-|-|TRBJ2-3|TRBV9
CASSVGPAAGLTDTQYF
TGTGCCAGCAGCGTAGGCCCGGCTGCAGGACTCACAGATACGCAGTATTTT
>-|-|TRBJ1-1|TRBV7-3
CASSLSTGPNTEAFF
TGTGCCAGCAGCTTATCCACGGGACCGAACACTGAAGCTTTCTTT
>once|-|TRBJ2-7|TRBV29-1
CSVAFSAGDPYEQYF
TGCAGCGTTGCCTTCTCGGCAGGGGATCCCTACGAGCAGTACTTC
>-|-|TRBJ1-5|TRBV6-2/TRBV6-3
CATQGSNQPQHF
TGTGCCACTCAGGGTAGCAATCAGCCCCAGCATTTT
>-|-|TRBJ2-5|TRBV20-1
CSAREGPLETQYF
TGCAGTGCTAGAGAGGGACCCCTAGAGACCCAGTACTTC
>few|-|TRBJ1-2|TRBV5-8
CASSLILGHGYTF
TGTGCCAGCAGCTTAATTCTGGGACATGGCTACACCTTC